One and the same sample provided the 21 T cell receptor beta chains below, sequenced in a study of T-cell memory formation after mild COVID-19 (dated by TCRdb to 2020 to 2023). The protocol used for the library was 5' RACE. This sample was sequenced with an Illumina NovaSeq 6000. TCRdb reprocessed the public reads (quality trimming at Q25 with fastp, clone calling with MiXCR) and kept in-frame beta chains. When rows share a CDR3 protein, they turn into one entry using the most common DNA and genes. The sample contains 300,000 to 350,000 distinct CDR3 sequences, roughly an eighth of them found a single time. The biggest ten clones account for roughly a fifth of the sample. The source material was PBMCs or a T cell subset sorted from them (not recorded which). Every receptor here comes from a man in his late teens or twenties who had mild COVID-19 (a few samples of this study predate the infection). The sample titles of this study are shuffled in the database, so cell type and time point are left out; the donor was told from shared clones.

This clonotype appeared a few times. V is TRBV7-2 and J is TRBJ2-3; D not certain. This CDR3 comprises 14 residues. CDR1 is SGHTA and CDR2 is FQGNSA in the germline V gene. The V and J ends lost 5 bases and 2 bases respectively, with 11 bases between them. The CDR3 DNA reads TGTGCCAGCAGCGTTATGGGCGTCACAGATACGCAGTATTTT. Encoded protein: CASSVMGVTDTQYF.

This clonotype was found a few times. This chain connects TRBV5-1 to TRBJ2-1, with TRBD2 matching 12 bases. Per germline, CDR1 SGHRS and CDR2 YFSETQ. This CDR3 comprises 14 residues. The trim removed 4 bases at V and 10 bases at J, leaving 6 bases unmatched. The CDR3 DNA reads TGCGCCAGCAGCGGTACTAGCGGGGGGAAGGAGCAGTTCTTC. Encoded protein: CASSGTSGGKEQFF.

The rearrangement joins TRBV4-1 to TRBJ2-5; TRBD2 agrees at 9 bases. The J segment lost 4 bases and the V segment lost 1 base, leaving 7 bases of the junction unmatched. Germline assignment: CDR1 MGHRA and CDR2 YSYEKL. This CDR3 is built from 16 residues. The CDR3, as DNA: TGCGCCAGCAGCCAAGGAGGCGGGGGGGCTTTAGAGACCCAGTACTTC. It encodes CASSQGGGGALETQYF.

The J gene is TRBJ1-2, the V gene TRBV7-2, with D possibly matching TRBD1 (6 bases). The V end was cut by 5 bases, the J end by 3 bases, with 13 bases between. This CDR3 region has 14 residues. Germline V CDR1 and CDR2: SGHTA, FQGNSA. CDR3 in DNA: TGTGCCAGCAGCCAGTCGGACAGCTACTATGGCTACACCTTC. Translated: CASSQSDSYYGYTF.

V is TRBV25-1 and J is TRBJ1-1; D not certain. Looked up from germline, CDR1 is MGHDK and CDR2 is SYGVNS. V shed 3 bases and J shed 4 bases, with 9 bases lying between them. The CDR3 extends over 13 amino acids. DNA for the CDR3: TGTGCCAGCAGTGACGGCGGGAGCACTGAAGCTTTCTTT. Residues: CASSDGGSTEAFF.

This chain links TRBV7-3 with TRBJ2-1; TRBD2 agrees at 10 bases. V dropped 5 bases and J dropped 1; count of bases not matched to a gene: 5. The V gene's germline CDR1 is SGHTA and CDR2 FQGTGA. The CDR3 has 16 residues. CDR3 nucleotides: TGTGCCAGCAGCCGGACTAGCGGCTTTTCCTACAATGAGCAGTTCTTC. This encodes CASSRTSGFSYNEQFF.

This rearrangement joins TRBV6-2 or TRBV6-3 to TRBJ2-7; weak D call: TRBD2 (5 bases). This CDR3 comprises 15 residues. V lost 4 bases and J lost 7, with 20 bases in between. CDR1 and CDR2 from the germline V gene are MNHEY and SVGEGT. CDR3 protein: CASSSAPPRVGEQYF. CDR3 in DNA: TGTGCCAGCAGTTCAGCACCCCCGAGGGTGGGGGAGCAGTACTTC.

The chain carries TRBV9 and TRBJ2-1, with TRBD2 matching 12 bases. CDR1 and CDR2 from the germline V gene are SGDLS and YYNGEE. V gave up 4 bases and J gave up 4 bases; unmatched junction bases: 12. The CDR3 has 18 amino acids. The chain's CDR3 is CASSLTSGGSFVYNEQFF. The DNA of the CDR3 is TGTGCCAGCAGCTTGACTAGCGGGGGCTCTTTCGTTTACAATGAGCAGTTCTTC.

This clonotype has a handful of counts. This chain joins TRBV12-3 or TRBV12-4 and TRBJ2-3; D gene ambiguous. This CDR3 is 14 amino acids long. The germline V and J ends were trimmed by 3 bases and 2 bases, with 9 bases remaining between them. CDR3 protein: CASSFGRYTDTQYF. Here the CDR3 DNA reads TGTGCCAGCAGTTTCGGCAGGTACACAGATACGCAGTATTTT.

The rearrangement uses TRBV4-2 and TRBJ2-7, with 12 bases fitting TRBD2. Germline lookup yields CDR1 LGHNA and CDR2 YNFKEQ. The CDR3 is made up of 19 amino acids. The ends lost 0 bases at V and 0 bases at J; junction bases unmatched: 9. For the CDR3, the DNA is TGTGCCAGCAGCCAAGATTCAACTAGCGGGGGGACAATCTCCTACGAGCAGTACTTC. It encodes CASSQDSTSGGTISYEQYF.

This clonotype was counted a few times. The rearrangement links TRBV20-1 to TRBJ2-5; TRBD1 matches at 9 bases. J was trimmed by 5 bases and V by 3 bases; bases with no gene match: 10. In germline, CDR1 is DFQATT, CDR2 SNEGSKA (reference sequence). The CDR3 extends over 15 amino acids. The CDR3, as DNA: TGCAGTGCTAGGAGAACAGGGGGCGATTTGGAGACCCAGTACTTC. It codes for CSARRTGGDLETQYF.

The J gene is TRBJ2-1, the V gene TRBV7-6, with 15 bases aligning to TRBD2. CDR1 is SGHVS, CDR2 FNYEAQ, per germline. The V and J ends lost 0 bases and 6 bases, in that order; junction bases with no gene match: 6. The CDR3 runs to 18 residues. CDR3 region: CASSLAGLAGGLLNEQFF. Here the CDR3 DNA reads TGTGCCAGCAGCTTAGCCGGACTAGCGGGGGGGCTCCTCAATGAGCAGTTCTTC.

This clonotype occurred a few times. This chain uses TRBV24-1 with TRBJ2-1, with TRBD2 identical over 8 bases. V gave up 2 bases and J gave up 7 bases; unmatched junction bases: 6. Germline CDR1 KGHDR, CDR2 SFDVKD. The CDR3 loop spans 15 amino acids. CDR3 in amino acids: CATSDSGGRRNEQFF. The CDR3 DNA is TGTGCCACCAGTGATTCGGGGGGGCGCCGTAATGAGCAGTTCTTC.

This rearrangement joins TRBV14 to TRBJ1-2; D may be TRBD1 (6 bases). This CDR3 is 14 amino acids long. Germline V gives CDR1 SGHDN, CDR2 FVKESK. V was pared by 6 bases and J by 8 bases, with 19 bases between. The CDR3 DNA reads as TGTGCCAGCAGTCCCAGGACAGACCCCTACGGCTACACCTTC. Residues: CASSPRTDPYGYTF.

This clonotype was recorded a few times. The chain has TRBV6-5 and TRBJ1-5, with 8 bases fitting TRBD1. Germline V CDR1 and CDR2: MNHEY, SVGAGI. V lost 6 bases, J lost 3 bases, and 7 bases stayed unmatched. This CDR3 spans 15 amino acids. The chain's CDR3 is CASRPNRGNNQPQHF. The CDR3 DNA reads as TGTGCCAGCAGACCAAACAGGGGGAACAATCAGCCCCAGCATTTT.

This clonotype has only a few counts. The chain recombines TRBV20-1 with TRBJ2-7; TRBD1 matches 7 bases. This CDR3 contains 15 residues. V trimming: 0 bases; J trimming: 4 bases; junction bases outside the gene matches: 9. CDR1 and CDR2 (germline): DFQATT, SNEGSKA (reference sequence). The CDR3 coding sequence is TGCAGTGCTAGAGATCCGGGGACAGAAAAATACGAGCAGTACTTC. Protein: CSARDPGTEKYEQYF.

The chain combines TRBV4-1 with TRBJ1-2; no reliable D call. The V gene lost 5 bases and the J gene lost 5 bases, with 12 bases spanning the gap. The CDR3 sequence is 13 residues long. CDR1 is MGHRA, CDR2 YSYEKL, per germline. DNA for the CDR3: TGCGCCAGCAGCTCGGGGAATGGATATGGCTACACCTTC. Residues: CASSSGNGYGYTF.

This chain joins TRBV28 and TRBJ1-4; D is undetermined. With 5 bases removed from V and 8 bases from J, the gap between germline ends came to 15 bases. Germline CDR1 is MDHEN and CDR2 is SYDVKM. This CDR3 is 14 amino acids long. The CDR3 loop reads CASSTETRREKLFF. As DNA, the CDR3 is TGTGCCAGCAGTACAGAAACCCGTCGAGAAAAACTGTTTTTT.

This chain joins TRBV15 and TRBJ2-7, with D possibly TRBD1 on 7 matching bases. Trimming took off 3 bases at V and 3 bases at J, with 12 bases between the two ends. CDR3 length: 14 residues. Germline CDR1 and CDR2: LNHNV and YYDKDF (reference sequence). CDR3 nucleotides: TGTGCCACCAGCAGGGCGGGACAGAGCTACGAGCAGTACGTC. This sequence encodes CATSRAGQSYEQYV.

This clonotype was observed a handful of times. This chain joins TRBV4-3 and TRBJ2-1; TRBD1 matches 7 bases. Germline CDR1 reads LGHNA; CDR2 reads YSLEER. V trimming: 0 bases; J trimming: 9 bases; junction bases outside the gene matches: 11. The CDR3 consists of 16 residues. CDR3 loop: CASSQDGQAAMAEQFF. CDR3 bases: TGCGCCAGCAGCCAAGACGGACAGGCGGCTATGGCTGAGCAGTTCTTC.

This clonotype was picked up many times. The chain links TRBV5-1 to TRBJ1-1, with 9 bases lining up with TRBD1. J was trimmed by 5 bases and V by 1 base; bases with no gene match: 3. CDR1 and CDR2 from the germline V gene are SGHRS and YFSETQ. The CDR3 length is 14 residues. The CDR3 bases are TGCGCCAGCAGCTTGCTACAGGGGGCAACTGAAGCTTTCTTT. This codes for CASSLLQGATEAFF. Supplemented by reference TRBV5-1 and TRBJ1-1, the full variable domain reads KAGVTQTPRYLIKTRGQQVTLSCSPISGHRSVSWYQQTPGQGLQFLFEYFSETQRNKGNFPGRFSGRQFSNSRSEMNVSTLELGDSALYLCASSLLQGATEAFFGQGTRLTVV.